These 7 T cell receptor beta chains share one sample of origin, sequenced in a study of patients and donors after allogeneic stem cell transplantation (dated by TCRdb to the early 2020s). The library was prepared using RT-PCR. The listed sequencing device is NextSeq 550. Through fastp at Q25 and MiXCR, TCRdb rebuilt clones from the public reads, retaining in-frame beta chains. Rows with a matching CDR3 protein are joined into one entry that keeps the most common DNA and genes. Present in this sample are over 200,000 distinct CDR3 sequences, around 41% of which were seen just once. Together, the top ten hold around a tenth of the sample. The sequencing input was blood, either unsorted or a sorted T cell fraction (not recorded which). The receptors shown here come from a human donor who was either an allogeneic HSCT recipient or a stem cell or donor lymphocyte infusion donor (not recorded which). It is not recorded whose cells these are; they may come from a transplant donor.

This clonotype appeared a few times. The chain has TRBV29-1 and TRBJ2-2, with 9 nucleotides matching TRBD1. Germline V gene data show CDR1 as SQVTM and CDR2 as ANQGSEA. The ends lost 7 bases at V and 3 bases at J; junction bases unmatched: 6. The CDR3 spans 14 residues. The DNA for the CDR3 is TGCAGCGCAAAACAGGGGGCGGACACCGGGGAGCTGTTTTTT. The encoded protein is CSAKQGADTGELFF.

Only a few counts were recorded for this clonotype. The CDR3 DNA reads as TGCGCCAGCAGCCAGGGGGTTATCTCTGGAAACACCATATATTTT. As protein: CASSQGVISGNTIYF. The J gene is TRBJ1-3, the V gene TRBV5-1; 7 bases match TRBD1. There are 15 residues in the CDR3. V lost 4 bases to trimming and J lost 0 bases; unmatched junction nucleotides: 4. Germline lookup yields CDR1 SGHRS and CDR2 YFSETQ.

The chain has TRBV30 and TRBJ2-7; D unresolved. The CDR3 consists of 13 residues. Germline V gene data show CDR1 as GTSNPN and CDR2 as SVGIG (reference sequence). With 5 bases removed from V and 4 bases from J, the gap between germline ends came to 15 bases. The CDR3 here is CAWGPHLKYEQYF. CDR3 DNA: TGTGCCTGGGGCCCGCACCTCAAGTACGAGCAGTACTTC.

The rearrangement uses TRBV24-1 and TRBJ2-3, with 8 bases identical to TRBD1. CDR1 and CDR2 from the germline V gene are KGHDR and SFDVKD. After removal of 4 bases from V and 5 bases from J, the junction contained 7 bases not matched to a gene. This CDR3 spans 15 amino acids. CDR3: CATSDPGGRGDTQYF. The CDR3 DNA reads TGTGCCACCAGTGACCCAGGGGGCCGGGGAGATACGCAGTATTTT.

This chain connects TRBV7-9 to TRBJ2-2; D perhaps matches TRBD2 (7 bases). CDR1 is SEHNR, CDR2 FQNEAQ, per germline (reference sequence). The CDR3 spans 16 residues. Trimming removed 5 bases from V and 0 bases from J, with 13 bases in between. CDR3 in DNA: TGTGCCAGCAGCCCCCGGGGGGCCGCGAACACCGGGGAGCTGTTTTTT. The encoded protein is CASSPRGAANTGELFF. The complete variable domain, with remaining parts taken from reference TRBV7-9 and TRBJ2-2, reads DTGVSQNPRHKITKRGQNVTFRCDPISEHNRLYWYRQTLGQGPEFLTYFQNEAQLEKSRLLSDRFSAERPKGSFSTLEIQRTEQGDSAMYLCASSPRGAANTGELFFGEGSRLTVL.

This clonotype was seen a few times. The rearrangement uses TRBV12-3 or TRBV12-4 and TRBJ2-1, with 9 positions matching TRBD1. The CDR3 covers 16 residues. Trimming removed 2 bases from V and 3 bases from J; junction bases left unmatched: 5. The CDR3 protein is CASSLFGQGNYNEQFF. CDR3 coding DNA: TGTGCCAGCAGTTTATTCGGACAGGGGAACTACAATGAGCAGTTCTTC.

This clonotype occurred a few times. V usage is TRBV4-2 and J usage is TRBJ1-4, with unresolved D. V shed 0 bases and J shed 2 bases, with 10 bases lying between them. The CDR3 consists of 16 residues. CDR1 and CDR2 from the germline V gene are LGHNA and YNFKEQ. CDR3 sequence reads: CASSQEEVRTNEKLFF. In DNA form, the CDR3 reads TGTGCCAGCAGCCAAGAGGAGGTTAGGACTAATGAAAAACTGTTTTTT.